The T cell receptor (beta chain) described here comes from a study of T cell repertoires in cytomegalovirus infection. The wider study: CMV epitopes that were recently identified and HLA-C-restricted were used alongside well-studied HLA-B-restricted ones. Public signatures in TCR beta pointed to CMV infection and matching HLA type. Study results and limitations: CMV-specific HLA-C-restricted TCR beta clonotypes dominated the ex vivo response. Summed frequency of public TCR beta families distinguished CMV carriers with the relevant HLA.

This clonotype was seen repeatedly, ten times or more. As yet, its antigen is unknown. The V end was cut by 3 bases, the J end by 2 bases, with 10 bases between. The CDR3 is made up of 14 amino acids. Germline CDR1 and CDR2: MGHDK and SYGVNS. TCRdb passed the reads through MiXCR, listing each CDR3 protein once. In the table there are about 770,000 distinct CDR3 sequences, approximately 32% of which are singletons. The receptor was isolated from a human donor in good health (CMV status not recorded). Some clones in this sample may be carry-over from other donors' samples. Sequenced here: cultured CD8+ T cells from PBMCs, sampled from culture after CMV antigen stimulation. The chain has TRBV25-1 and TRBJ1-1; a possible D gene is TRBD1 (5 bases). The CDR3 DNA follows: TGTGCCAGCAGTGAGGGGACGGCAAACACTGAAGCTTTCTTT. Encoded protein: CASSEGTANTEAFF.